The 8 T cell receptor beta chains presented below share a single source sample, sequenced in a study of blood T cells in healthy people across ages. Using a J-beta primer mix together with a sample-barcoded 5' primer, a second PCR was run for about 6 to 11 cycles. TCRdb re-derived calls from the 5' RACE reads in MiXCR, one entry per CDR3 protein. The sample includes around 790,000 distinct CDR3 sequences, about 42% seen only once; the top ten take roughly 19%. Input material: blood. These receptors all stem from a man in his sixties in good health.

This rearrangement joins TRBV6-2 or TRBV6-3 to TRBJ1-1; D is unclear. The CDR3 length is 16 residues. V lost 2 bases, J lost 3 bases, and 16 bases lay in between. Germline V gives CDR1 MNHEY, CDR2 SVGEGT. The CDR3 DNA reads TGTGCCAGCAGTTACGGGTTTCTTGTCGGATACACTGAAGCTTTCTTT. Protein sequence: CASSYGFLVGYTEAFF.

J is TRBJ2-3 and V is TRBV15; TRBD2 aligns across 7 bases. The germline gives CDR1 LNHNV, CDR2 YYDKDF (reference sequence). The CDR3 covers 14 residues. Trimming cost V 1 base and J 3 bases; bases outside gene matches: 1. The CDR3 bases are TGTGCCACCAGCAGAGGCGGGGGAACAGATACGCAGTATTTT. Its protein product is CATSRGGGTDTQYF.

The chain links TRBV7-2 to TRBJ2-1, with 10 bases fitting TRBD2. J lost 4 bases, V lost 5 bases, and 2 bases had no gene match. The CDR3 has 14 amino acids. Germline CDR1 and CDR2: SGHTA and FQGNSA. The CDR3 loop is CASSVSGGYNEQFF. CDR3 bases: TGTGCCAGCAGCGTTAGCGGGGGGTACAATGAGCAGTTCTTC.

This sequence joins TRBV7-2 and TRBJ2-5, with D hard to call. The length of the CDR3 is 14 residues. Between the trimmed V and J ends, which lost 10 bases and 10 bases, there was a span of 25 bases. Germline V gene data show CDR1 as SGHTA and CDR2 as FQGNSA. The CDR3 coding sequence is TGTGCCAACCACTTCCGCTGTCAAGTCCAGGTCCAGTACTTC. This codes for CANHFRCQVQVQYF.

The chain has TRBV4-1 and TRBJ1-1; 7 bases are shared with TRBD1. The ends lost 4 bases at V and 1 base at J; junction bases unmatched: 9. The CDR3 is made up of 16 amino acids. Germline CDR1 and CDR2: MGHRA and YSYEKL. The CDR3, as DNA: TGCGCCAGCAGCCTTAATTCGAGACAGGGGAACACTGAAGCTTTCTTT. Protein: CASSLNSRQGNTEAFF.

The sample holds a few counts of this clonotype. CDR3 sequence: CASRRDRGLDEQFF. CDR3 bases: TGTGCCAGCAGGAGGGACAGGGGGCTTGATGAGCAGTTCTTC. This chain links TRBV2 with TRBJ2-1, with TRBD1 matching over 12 bases. The CDR3 has 14 residues. Trimming at V came to 6 bases and at J to 8 bases, leaving 5 bases not matched to a gene. Germline V CDR1 and CDR2: SNHLY, FYNNEI. Looking up the rest from reference TRBV2 and TRBJ2-1 gives the full variable domain: EPEVTQTPSHQVTQMGQEVILRCVPISNHLYFYWYRQILGQKVEFLVSFYNNEISEKSEIFDDQFSVERPDGSNFTLKIRSTKLEDSAMYFCASRRDRGLDEQFFGPGTRLTVL.

This clonotype was seen only a few times. This sequence joins TRBV11-3 and TRBJ2-3, with a weak D call TRBD1 (5 bases). The CDR3 has 13 amino acids. V lost 6 bases, J lost 0 bases, and 7 bases lay in between. From germline, CDR1 is SGHNT and CDR2 YENEEA. Here the CDR3 DNA reads TGTGCCAGCAGGTGGGGCAGCACAGATACGCAGTATTTT. Translating it yields CASRWGSTDTQYF.

The chain uses TRBV28 and TRBJ1-4; 7 nucleotides line up with TRBD1. CDR1 and CDR2 (germline): MDHEN, SYDVKM. The CDR3 has 15 amino acids. V shed 5 bases, J shed 4 bases, and the junction held 7 bases outside the gene matches. CDR3 DNA sequence: TGTGCCAGCAGTGGTGACAGGGTGGTTAATGAAAAACTGTTTTTT. Amino acids: CASSGDRVVNEKLFF. Complete variable domain (other parts from reference TRBV28 and TRBJ1-4): DVKVTQSSRYLVKRTGEKVFLECVQDMDHENMFWYRQDPGLGLRLIYFSYDVKMKEKGDIPEGYSVSREKKERFSLILESASTNQTSMYLCASSGDRVVNEKLFFGSGTQLSVL.